One and the same sample provided the 13 T cell receptor beta chains below, sequenced in a study of T cell clonality in common variable immunodeficiency. General study results and limits: Reportedly, TCR beta sequences from common variable immunodeficiency showed fewer deletions and N-nucleotide insertions.

These receptors' targets are unknown. The data were produced by immunoSEQ multiplex PCR, yet TCRdb's version contains in-frame clones alone and is incomplete. The record shows roughly 2,400 clones for this sample, with no singletons present. Material for sequencing was peripheral blood mononuclear cells. The receptors were sampled from a human donor with common variable immunodeficiency.

A remark on this clone: The CDR3 end falls 3 residues outside the read, so it is completed with the germline J gene. The rearrangement uses TRBV20-1 and TRBJ2-7, with 8 nucleotides matching TRBD1. J gave up 2 bases and V 6 bases, and 3 bases lay outside the gene matches. This CDR3 has 12 residues. Germline V gene lookup returns CDR1 DFQATT and CDR2 SNEGSKA (reference sequence). CDR3 residues: CSAPDRAYEQYF. Partial CDR3 DNA: TGCAGTGCCCCGGACAGGGCCTACGAG.

Of note for this clone: The missing CDR3 end, 3 residues past where the read stops, is filled in from the germline J gene. The chain combines TRBV5-6 with TRBJ1-1; no clear D. The V and J ends lost 4 bases and 0 bases respectively, with 10 bases between them. The germline CDR1 and CDR2 sequences are SGHDT and YYEEEE. This CDR3 is 14 amino acids long. This CDR3 is CASSPLGVNTEAFF. The part of the CDR3 DNA that was read is TGTGCCAGCAGCCCCCTCGGGGTGAACACTGAA.

Turning to this clone: From the germline J gene comes the end of the CDR3, since the read stops 3 residues before it. The chain carries TRBV2 and TRBJ2-7, with 7 bases identical to TRBD1. Germline V gene data show CDR1 as SNHLY and CDR2 as FYNNEI. The CDR3 is 13 residues long. The V gene end was trimmed by 5 bases and the J gene end by 6 bases; junction bases not matched to a gene: 7. This CDR3 reads CASSIDRAGEQYF. The part of the CDR3 DNA that was read is TGTGCCAGCAGTATTGACAGGGCCGGCGAG.

Of note for this clone: The sequence runs out 3 residues before the end of the CDR3; the remainder is reconstructed from the germline J gene. The chain couples TRBV7-2 to TRBJ1-2, with D tentatively TRBD1 (5 bases). V was pared by 1 base and J by 1 base, with 10 bases between. The CDR3 extends over 15 amino acids. CDR1 is SGHTA and CDR2 is FQGNSA in the germline V gene. The DNA read from the CDR3 is TGTGCCAGCAGCTTAGTGGCAGGGATTAACTATGGC. Its translation: CASSLVAGINYG. The CDR3 in its entirety is CASSLVAGINYGYTF.

This clone has only a few counts. The observed sequence ends 3 residues before the CDR3 terminus, with the missing tail filled in from the germline J gene. The chain couples TRBV5-1 to TRBJ2-7, with D perhaps matching TRBD1 (5 bases). The V gene lost 0 bases and the J gene lost 0 bases, with 16 bases spanning the gap. The CDR3 spans 17 residues. The germline gives CDR1 SGHRS, CDR2 YFSETQ. CDR3 amino acids: CASSLEVGAGVSYEQYF. The covered CDR3 bases are TGCGCCAGCAGCTTGGAGGTAGGGGCCGGTGTCTCCTACGAG. Looking up the rest from reference TRBV5-1 and TRBJ2-7 gives the full variable domain: KAGVTQTPRYLIKTRGQQVTLSCSPISGHRSVSWYQQTPGQGLQFLFEYFSETQRNKGNFPGRFSGRQFSNSRSEMNVSTLELGDSALYLCASSLEVGAGVSYEQYFGPGTRLTVT.

This clone was counted only a few times. The chain's CDR3 is CASRRQGAFEQYF. The part of the CDR3 DNA that was read is TGTGCCAGTAGAAGACAGGGGGCGTTCGAG. J is TRBJ2-7 and V is TRBV19; 10 bases line up with TRBD1. The read comes to an end 3 residues before the CDR3 does, leaving the germline J gene to fill in the end. Germline CDR1 LNHDA, CDR2 SQIVND (reference sequence). The CDR3 extends over 13 amino acids. V lost 6 bases, J lost 6 bases, and 5 bases stayed unmatched.

This clone was picked up a small number of times. The sequenced fragment ends 3 residues before the CDR3 boundary, so the rest is inferred from the germline J gene. The genes are TRBV2 and TRBJ1-5; unclear D gene. CDR1 and CDR2 from the germline V gene are SNHLY and FYNNEI. CDR3 size: 13 residues. V lost 6 bases, J lost 5 bases, and 11 bases lay in between. The CDR3 sequence is CASRWAADQPQHF. The CDR3 bases that were read are TGTGCCAGCAGATGGGCAGCCGATCAGCCC.

This clone turned up a few times. The read comes to an end 3 residues before the CDR3 does, leaving the germline J gene to fill in the end. This chain uses TRBV5-6 with TRBJ1-4; D gene unclear. The germline V and J ends were trimmed by 4 bases and 7 bases, with 14 bases remaining between them. This CDR3 is 14 amino acids long. The germline V gene encodes CDR1 SGHDT and CDR2 YYEEEE. The sequenced part of the CDR3 DNA is TGTGCCAGCAGCGAGGAAGCTAGTAGTGAAAAA. Encoded protein: CASSEEASSEK. In full, the CDR3 is CASSEEASSEKLFF.

This clone was observed a handful of times. Read coverage stops 3 residues before the CDR3 terminus; the germline J gene supplies the remainder. V usage is TRBV19 and J usage is TRBJ2-3, with D maybe TRBD1 (7 bases). Germline V gene data show CDR1 as LNHDA and CDR2 as SQIVND (reference sequence). This CDR3 has 12 residues. This chain's CDR3 is CASSIDRGAQYF. The DNA read from the CDR3 is TGTGCCAGTAGTATAGACAGGGGGGCG.

With regard to this clone: Read sequence stops 3 residues before the CDR3 end, and the germline J gene provides the missing end. The V gene is TRBV29-1, the J gene TRBJ2-3, with a possible D match to TRBD1 (6 bases). The V end was cut by 2 bases, the J end by 1 base, with 10 bases between. The CDR3 is 14 amino acids. Germline CDR1 reads SQVTM; CDR2 reads ANQGSEA. CDR3 DNA, as far as it was read: TGCAGCGTTGAACAGGGGATTCGCACAGATACG. It is translated as CSVEQGIRTDT. The whole CDR3 region reads CSVEQGIRTDTQYF.

With respect to this clone: The CDR3 goes on 3 residues after the read ends, and that part is filled in from the germline J gene. The V gene is TRBV20-1, the J gene TRBJ2-3; 11 bases match TRBD2. With 6 bases clipped from V and 4 bases from J, the junction kept 12 bases outside the gene matches. The CDR3 consists of 16 residues. Germline values: CDR1 DFQATT, CDR2 SNEGSKA (reference sequence). The sequenced part of the CDR3 DNA is TGCAGTGCCTCAAGCCCGGCTAGCGGGAGGCCAGATACG. Its protein product is CSASSPASGRPDT. The whole CDR3 protein is CSASSPASGRPDTQYF.

As concerns this clone: From the germline J gene comes the end of the CDR3, since the read stops 3 residues before it. This rearrangement joins TRBV30 to TRBJ2-3; 9 bases align to TRBD2. CDR3 size: 14 residues. Germline V CDR1 and CDR2: GTSNPN, SVGIG (reference sequence). With 5 bases clipped from V and 4 bases from J, the junction kept 7 bases outside the gene matches. The CDR3 protein is CAWSLAGAADTQYF. Partial CDR3 DNA: TGTGCCTGGTCCTTAGCGGGAGCGGCAGATACG.

In this sample, this clone is medium-sized. The CDR3 goes on 3 residues after the read ends, and that part is filled in from the germline J gene. The rearrangement uses TRBV5-1 and TRBJ2-1; tentative D call: TRBD1 (5 bases). The germline V gene encodes CDR1 SGHRS and CDR2 YFSETQ. The V and J ends lost 4 bases and 9 bases respectively, with 14 bases between them. The CDR3 contains 13 residues. The covered CDR3 bases are TGCGCCAGCAGCGCGCTCCAGGGTGGTGAG. Its translation: CASSALQGGE. The entire CDR3 sequence reads CASSALQGGEQFF.